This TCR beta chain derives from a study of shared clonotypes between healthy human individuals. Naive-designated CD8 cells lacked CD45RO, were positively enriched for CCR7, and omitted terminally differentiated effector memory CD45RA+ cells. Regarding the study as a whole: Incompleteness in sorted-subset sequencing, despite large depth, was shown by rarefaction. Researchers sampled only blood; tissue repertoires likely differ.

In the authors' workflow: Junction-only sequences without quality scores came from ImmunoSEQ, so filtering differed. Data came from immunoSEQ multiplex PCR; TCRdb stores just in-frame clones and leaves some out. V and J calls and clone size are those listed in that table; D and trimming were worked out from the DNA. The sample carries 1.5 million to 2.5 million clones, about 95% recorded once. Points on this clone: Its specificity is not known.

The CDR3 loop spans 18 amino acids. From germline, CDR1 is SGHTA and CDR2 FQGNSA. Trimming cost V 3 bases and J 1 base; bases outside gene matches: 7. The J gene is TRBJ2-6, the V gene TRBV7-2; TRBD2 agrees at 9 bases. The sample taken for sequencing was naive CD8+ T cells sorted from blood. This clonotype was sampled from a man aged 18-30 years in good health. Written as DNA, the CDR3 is TGTGCCAGCAGCTTCCCTTTGAGCGGGAGGTCTGGGGCCAACGTCCTGACTTTC. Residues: CASSFPLSGRSGANVLTF.